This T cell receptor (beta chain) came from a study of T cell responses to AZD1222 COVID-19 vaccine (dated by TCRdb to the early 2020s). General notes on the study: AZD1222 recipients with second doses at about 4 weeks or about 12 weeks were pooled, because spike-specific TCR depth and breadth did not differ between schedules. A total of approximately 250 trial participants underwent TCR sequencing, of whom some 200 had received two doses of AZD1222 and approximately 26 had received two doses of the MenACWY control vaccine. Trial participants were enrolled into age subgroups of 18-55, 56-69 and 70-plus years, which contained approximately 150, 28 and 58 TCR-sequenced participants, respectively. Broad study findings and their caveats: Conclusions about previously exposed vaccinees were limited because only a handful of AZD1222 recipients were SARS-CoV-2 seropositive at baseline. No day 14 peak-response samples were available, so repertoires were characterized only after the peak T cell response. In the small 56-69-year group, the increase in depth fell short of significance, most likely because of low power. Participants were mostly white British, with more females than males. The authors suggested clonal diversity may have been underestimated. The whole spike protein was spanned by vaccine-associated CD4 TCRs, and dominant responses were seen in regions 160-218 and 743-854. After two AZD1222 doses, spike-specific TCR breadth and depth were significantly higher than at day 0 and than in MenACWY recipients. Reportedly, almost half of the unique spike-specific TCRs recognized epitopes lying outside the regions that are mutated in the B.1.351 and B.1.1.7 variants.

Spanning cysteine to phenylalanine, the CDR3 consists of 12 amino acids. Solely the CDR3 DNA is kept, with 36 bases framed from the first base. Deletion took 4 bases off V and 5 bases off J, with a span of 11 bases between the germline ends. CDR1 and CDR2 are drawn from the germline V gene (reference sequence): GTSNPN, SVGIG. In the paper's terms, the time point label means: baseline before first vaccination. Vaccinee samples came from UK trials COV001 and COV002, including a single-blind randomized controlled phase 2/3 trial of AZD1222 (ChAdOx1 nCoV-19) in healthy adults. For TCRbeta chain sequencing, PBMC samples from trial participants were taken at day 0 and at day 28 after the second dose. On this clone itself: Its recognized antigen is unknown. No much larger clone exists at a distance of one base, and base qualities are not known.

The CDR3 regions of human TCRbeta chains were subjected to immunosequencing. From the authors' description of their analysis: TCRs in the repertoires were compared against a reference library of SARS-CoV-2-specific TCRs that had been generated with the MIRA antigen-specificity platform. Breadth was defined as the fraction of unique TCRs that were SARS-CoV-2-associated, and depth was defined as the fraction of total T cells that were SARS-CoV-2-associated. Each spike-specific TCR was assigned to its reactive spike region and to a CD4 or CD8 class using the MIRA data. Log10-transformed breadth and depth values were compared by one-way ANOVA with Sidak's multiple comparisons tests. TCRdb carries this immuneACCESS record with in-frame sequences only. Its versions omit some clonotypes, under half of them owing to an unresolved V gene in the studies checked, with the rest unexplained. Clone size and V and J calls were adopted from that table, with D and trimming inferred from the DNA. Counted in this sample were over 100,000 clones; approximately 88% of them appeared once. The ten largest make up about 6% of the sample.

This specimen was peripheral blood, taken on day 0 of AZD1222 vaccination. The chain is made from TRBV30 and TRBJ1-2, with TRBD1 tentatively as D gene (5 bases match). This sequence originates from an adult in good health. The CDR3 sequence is CAWTGAAYGYTF. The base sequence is TGTGCCTGGACCGGGGCAGCATATGGCTACACCTTC.